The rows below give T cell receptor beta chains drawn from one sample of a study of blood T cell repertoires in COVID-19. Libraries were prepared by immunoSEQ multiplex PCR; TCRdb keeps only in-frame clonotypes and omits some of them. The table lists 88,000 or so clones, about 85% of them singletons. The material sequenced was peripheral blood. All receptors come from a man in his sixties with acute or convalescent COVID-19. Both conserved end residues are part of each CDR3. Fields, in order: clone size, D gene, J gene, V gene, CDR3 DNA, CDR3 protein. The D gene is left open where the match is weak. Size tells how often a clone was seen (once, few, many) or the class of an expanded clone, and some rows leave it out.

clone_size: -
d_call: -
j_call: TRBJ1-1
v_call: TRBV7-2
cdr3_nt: TGTGCCAGCAGCTCGGGGGTCGTTACTGAAGCTTTCTTT
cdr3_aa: CASSSGVVTEAFF

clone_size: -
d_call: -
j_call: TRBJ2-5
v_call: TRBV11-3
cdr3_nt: TGTGCCAGCAGCTTAGTCGCAGGGAACCAAGAGACCCAGTACTTC
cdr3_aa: CASSLVAGNQETQYF

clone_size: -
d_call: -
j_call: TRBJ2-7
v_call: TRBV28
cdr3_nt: TGTGCCAGCAGGGGGCAGGGAAGGGACGAGCAGTACTTC
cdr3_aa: CASRGQGRDEQYF

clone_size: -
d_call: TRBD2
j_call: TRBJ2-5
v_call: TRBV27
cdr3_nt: TGTGCCAGCAGTTTAATTTCCCTAGCGGGAGCCGGTTCCGAGACCCAGTACTTC
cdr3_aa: CASSLISLAGAGSETQYF

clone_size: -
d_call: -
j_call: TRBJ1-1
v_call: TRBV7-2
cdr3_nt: TGTGCCAGCAGACCAGGGATTTTGAACACTGAAGCTTTCTTT
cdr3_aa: CASRPGILNTEAFF

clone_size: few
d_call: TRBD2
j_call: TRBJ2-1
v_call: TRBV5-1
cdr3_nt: TGCGCCAGCAGCCCGGTAGAGGCGGGAGGGGGGGGTGAGCAGTTCTTC
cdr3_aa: CASSPVEAGGGGEQFF

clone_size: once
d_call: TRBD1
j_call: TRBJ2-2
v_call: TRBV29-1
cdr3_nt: TGCAGCGCGAGTCAGGGGGCGCAGGTCGGGGAGCTGTTTTTT
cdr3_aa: CSASQGAQVGELFF

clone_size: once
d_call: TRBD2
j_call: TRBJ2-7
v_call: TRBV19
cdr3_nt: TGTGCCAGTAGTCCGCCCGGACTAGCGGGGACCTACGAGCAGTACTTC
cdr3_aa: CASSPPGLAGTYEQYF

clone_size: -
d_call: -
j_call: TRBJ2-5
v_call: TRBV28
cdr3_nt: TGTGCCAGCAGTTACATAGGGAGGCCCCAGTACTTC
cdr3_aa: CASSYIGRPQYF

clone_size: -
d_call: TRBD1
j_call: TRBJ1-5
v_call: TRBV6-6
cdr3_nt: TGTGCCAGCAGTTACCCCACAGGGGTCAATCAGCCCCAGCATTTT
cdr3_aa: CASSYPTGVNQPQHF

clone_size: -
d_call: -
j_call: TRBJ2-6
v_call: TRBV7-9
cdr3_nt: TGTGCCAGCAGCCCGAAGGGCGGGCCTGGGGCCAACGTCCTGACTTTC
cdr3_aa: CASSPKGGPGANVLTF

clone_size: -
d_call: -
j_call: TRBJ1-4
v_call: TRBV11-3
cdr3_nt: TGTGCCAGCAGCCCTAGAGCGTATAACTCTGAAAAACTGTTTTTT
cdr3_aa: CASSPRAYNSEKLFF

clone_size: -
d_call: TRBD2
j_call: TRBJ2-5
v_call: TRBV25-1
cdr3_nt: TGTGCCAGCAGTGAATTGGGGACTAGCAGAGAGACCCAGTACTTC
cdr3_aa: CASSELGTSRETQYF

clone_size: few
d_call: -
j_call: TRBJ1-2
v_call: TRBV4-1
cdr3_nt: TGCGCCAGCAGCCAGGCAGGCTATGGCTACACCTTC
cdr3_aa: CASSQAGYGYTF

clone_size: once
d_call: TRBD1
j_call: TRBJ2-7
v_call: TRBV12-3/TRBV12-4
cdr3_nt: TGTGCCAGCAGACCCAGGACAGGTCTATCGAACTTC
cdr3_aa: CASRPRTGLSNF

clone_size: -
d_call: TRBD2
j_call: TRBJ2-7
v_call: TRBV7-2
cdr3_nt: TGTGCCAGCAGCTTAATGAGTAGCGGGGCCGAGCAGTACTTC
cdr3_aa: CASSLMSSGAEQYF

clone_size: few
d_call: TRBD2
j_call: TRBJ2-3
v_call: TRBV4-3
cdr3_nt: TGCGCCAGCAGCCAGATAGGGACTAGCGGGGGGAATACGCAGTATTTT
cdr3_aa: CASSQIGTSGGNTQYF

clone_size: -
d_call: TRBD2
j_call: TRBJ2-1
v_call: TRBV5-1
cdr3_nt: TGCGCCAGCAGCTTGGGGCCTAGCGGGAGCTATGAGCAGTTCTTC
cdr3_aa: CASSLGPSGSYEQFF

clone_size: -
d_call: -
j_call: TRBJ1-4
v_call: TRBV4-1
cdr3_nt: TGCGCCAGCAGCCAAGAGTGGGCAGGAAATGAAAAACTGTTTTTT
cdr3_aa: CASSQEWAGNEKLFF

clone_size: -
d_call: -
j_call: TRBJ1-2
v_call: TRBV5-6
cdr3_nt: TGTGCCAGCAGCTGGCGGGCGGGCCGCTACACCTTC
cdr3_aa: CASSWRAGRYTF

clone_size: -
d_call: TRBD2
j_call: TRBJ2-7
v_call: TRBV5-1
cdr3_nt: TGCGCCAGCAGCTTGGAGGGTTCGGGAGGGCGTCAGTACTTC
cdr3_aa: CASSLEGSGGRQYF

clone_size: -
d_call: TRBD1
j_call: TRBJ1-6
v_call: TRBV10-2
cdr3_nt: TGCGCCAGCAGCCAAACAGGGGATTCACCCCTCCACTTT
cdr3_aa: CASSQTGDSPLHF

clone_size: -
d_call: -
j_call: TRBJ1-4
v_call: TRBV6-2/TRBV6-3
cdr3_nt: TGTGCCAGCAGTTACTCAGCGAGGGAAAAACTGTTTTTT
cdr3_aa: CASSYSAREKLFF

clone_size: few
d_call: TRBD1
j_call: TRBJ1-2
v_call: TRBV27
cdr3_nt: TGTGCCAGCAGGACAGGGGGGGGTGGCTACACCTTC
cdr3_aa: CASRTGGGGYTF

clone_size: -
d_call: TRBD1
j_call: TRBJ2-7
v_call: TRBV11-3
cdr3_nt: TGTGCCAGCAGCTTATACCAGGGGGCCCTTTTGGGCGAGCAGTACTTC
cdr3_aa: CASSLYQGALLGEQYF

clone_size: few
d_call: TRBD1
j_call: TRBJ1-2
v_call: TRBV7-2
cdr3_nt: TGTGCCAGCAGCCCATCGACAGGGGCTGTCTATGGCTACACCTTC
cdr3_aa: CASSPSTGAVYGYTF

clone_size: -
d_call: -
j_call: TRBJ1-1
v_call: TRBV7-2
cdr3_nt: TGTGCCAGCAGCTTACGTCCAGGATCGAACACTGAAGCTTTCTTT
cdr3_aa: CASSLRPGSNTEAFF

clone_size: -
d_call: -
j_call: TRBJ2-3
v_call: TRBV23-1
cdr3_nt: TGCGCCAGCAGTCAATCAGACAGGACCCCTAAACCCCCAAGCACAGATACGCAGTATTTT
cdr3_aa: CASSQSDRTPKPPSTDTQYF

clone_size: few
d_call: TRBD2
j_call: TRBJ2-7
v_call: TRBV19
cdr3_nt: TGTGCCAGTAGTAAGACTAGCGGGAGCTCCTACGAGCAGTACTTC
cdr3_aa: CASSKTSGSSYEQYF